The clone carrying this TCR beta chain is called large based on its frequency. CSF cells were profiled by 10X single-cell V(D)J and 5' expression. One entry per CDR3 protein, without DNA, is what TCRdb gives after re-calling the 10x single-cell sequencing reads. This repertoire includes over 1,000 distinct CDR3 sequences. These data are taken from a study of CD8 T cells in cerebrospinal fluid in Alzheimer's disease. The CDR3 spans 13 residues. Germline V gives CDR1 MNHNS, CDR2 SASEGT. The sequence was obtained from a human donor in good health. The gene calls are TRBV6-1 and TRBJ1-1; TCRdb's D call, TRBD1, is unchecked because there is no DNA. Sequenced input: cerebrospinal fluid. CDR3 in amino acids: CASSLNRDTEAFF.